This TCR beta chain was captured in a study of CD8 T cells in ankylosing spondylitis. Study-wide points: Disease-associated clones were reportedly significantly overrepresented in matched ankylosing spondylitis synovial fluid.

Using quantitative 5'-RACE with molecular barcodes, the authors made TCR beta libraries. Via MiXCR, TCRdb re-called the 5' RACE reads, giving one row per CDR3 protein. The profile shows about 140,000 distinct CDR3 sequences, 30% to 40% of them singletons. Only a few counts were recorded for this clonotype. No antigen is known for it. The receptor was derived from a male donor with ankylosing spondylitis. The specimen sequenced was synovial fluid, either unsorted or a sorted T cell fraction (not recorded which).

CDR3 coding DNA: TGTGCCAGCAGCGTGGAGGCGACAGGGGGATCACCCCTCCACTTT. The encoded protein is CASSVEATGGSPLHF. This chain joins TRBV5-4 and TRBJ1-6, with 9 bases identical to TRBD1. This CDR3 is 15 amino acids long. Per the germline V gene, CDR1 is SGHNT and CDR2 is YYREEE (reference sequence). V was clipped by 4 bases and J by 10 bases; unmatched bases: 9.